The 24 T cell receptor beta chains below all came from one sample that was sequenced in a study of lung T cells in sarcoidosis with Löfgren's syndrome (dated by TCRdb to about 2017). The reads were generated on an Illumina MiSeq. In TCRdb, the public reads were trimmed at Q25 with fastp and aligned with MiXCR, with productive beta chains retained. Rows are combined by CDR3 protein, so each entry shows the most common genes and DNA. For this sample the table gives some 18,000 distinct CDR3 sequences, of which 20% to 25% were detected only once. The top ten clones comprise 4.1% of the sample. Sequencing used CD4+ T cells from PBMCs. The receptors were gathered from a human donor with sarcoidosis (Löfgren's syndrome or another form), or a control subject (not recorded which).

The chain recombines TRBV12-3 or TRBV12-4 with TRBJ1-5; TRBD1 agrees at 8 bases. The CDR3 is 15 amino acids. The V gene end was trimmed by 5 bases and the J gene end by 3 bases; junction bases not matched to a gene: 6. CDR3 nucleotide sequence: TGTGCCAGCAGTCCCCAGGGGGCGAACAATCAGCCCCAGCATTTT. This sequence encodes CASSPQGANNQPQHF.

A single count supports this clonotype. A much larger clone sits a single nucleotide away, making a read error possible. The chain joins TRBV9 to TRBJ1-1, with a weak D call TRBD1 (5 bases). The CDR3 loop spans 14 amino acids. Germline V gene data show CDR1 as SGDLS and CDR2 as YYNGEE. Between the trimmed V and J ends, which lost 6 bases and 9 bases, there was a span of 21 bases. The CDR3 sequence is CASKQEGGRTKAFF. In DNA form, the CDR3 reads TGTGCCAGCAAACAGGAAGGCGGGAGAACTAAAGCTTTCTTT.

This clonotype was seen many times. The chain carries TRBV2 and TRBJ1-1; the D is unclear. CDR1 and CDR2 (germline): SNHLY, FYNNEI. The CDR3 runs to 17 residues. Trimming left V 2 bases short and J 1 base short, with 17 bases between. Here the CDR3 reads CASSETSSGVWNTEAFF. CDR3 DNA: TGTGCCAGCAGTGAAACCTCGTCTGGCGTGTGGAACACTGAAGCTTTCTTT.

In its sample, this clonotype was seen many times. The chain uses TRBV7-2 and TRBJ2-3, with D uncertain. The CDR3 covers 13 residues. The germline V gene encodes CDR1 SGHTA and CDR2 FQGNSA. Between the trimmed V and J ends, which lost 1 base and 2 bases, there was a span of 4 bases. CDR3 residues: CASSLDLTDTQYF. The CDR3 DNA sequence: TGTGCCAGCAGCTTAGACCTCACAGATACGCAGTATTTT.

This clonotype has only a few counts. A much larger clone lies one base from this, so it may be a read error. This chain connects TRBV5-1 to TRBJ2-3; tentatively, D is TRBD2 (6 bases). CDR1 and CDR2 from the germline V gene are SGHRS and YFSETQ. The CDR3 loop spans 17 amino acids. In DNA, the CDR3 is TGCGCCAGCAGCTTGAGGCTAGCGCCAGCAGGCACAGATACGCGGTATTTT. Its translation is CASSLRLAPAGTDTRYF.

This clonotype was observed a single time. A much larger clone is a single base away; this may be a read error. This chain joins TRBV12-3 or TRBV12-4 and TRBJ2-5; 8 nucleotides match TRBD1. V lost 5 bases and J lost 4; bases outside the gene matches: 12. CDR3 length: 16 residues. CDR3 sequence reads: CASSPPRTGCRETQYF. In DNA, the CDR3 is TGTGCCAGCAGTCCCCCCAGGACAGGGTGTAGAGAGACCCAGTACTTC.

This clonotype was seen repeatedly, ten times or more. The V call is TRBV5-6, the J call TRBJ1-3; D possibly corresponds to TRBD1 (5 bases). The CDR3 length is 13 residues. In germline, CDR1 is SGHDT, CDR2 YYEEEE. V was pared by 4 bases and J by 3 bases, with 8 bases between. The CDR3 DNA sequence: TGTGCCAGCAGCCCGGGGCTTGGAAACACCATATATTTT. The encoded protein is CASSPGLGNTIYF.

This clonotype was found many times. This may stem from a read error, because a much larger clone lies one nucleotide away. Likely a read error: the CDR3 ends without its conserved phenylalanine or tryptophan. V and J are TRBV15 and TRBJ1-5, with 7 bases fitting TRBD1. The CDR3 covers 17 residues. Trimming removed 0 bases from V and 3 bases from J; junction bases left unmatched: 8. Germline V lookup: CDR1 LNHNV, CDR2 YYDKDF (reference sequence). The chain's CDR3 is CATSRDSRGTDNQPQHL. The CDR3 region has the DNA TGTGCCACCAGCAGAGATTCGCGGGGGACAGACAATCAGCCCCAGCATCTT.

As regards this clonotype: This CDR3 is missing its conserved last phenylalanine or tryptophan, likely due to a read error. The rearrangement joins TRBV20-1 to TRBJ2-1; 8 bases align to TRBD2. The CDR3 totals 14 residues. Losses at the gene ends were 6 bases for V and 3 bases for J; bases not matched to a gene: 7. Germline V gene data show CDR1 as DFQATT and CDR2 as SNEGSKA (reference sequence). The CDR3 DNA reads as TGCAGTGCGTACCGAGCGGGGGTCTACAATGAGCAGTTCCTT. It yields the protein CSAYRAGVYNEQFL.

By proportion, this clonotype is medium-sized. This chain uses TRBV27 with TRBJ2-5; TRBD2 might be the D (6 bases). This CDR3 region has 15 residues. CDR1 is MNHEY and CDR2 is SMNVEV in the germline V gene (reference sequence). Trimming removed 5 bases from V and 5 bases from J, with 18 bases in between. In DNA form, the CDR3 reads TGTGCCAGCAGTACACGGACCCGGGGAGGCGAGACCCAGTACTTC. It codes for CASSTRTRGGETQYF.

Ten or more counts support this clonotype. The chain combines TRBV2 with TRBJ2-7; 7 bases match TRBD2. In germline, CDR1 is SNHLY, CDR2 FYNNEI. The V gene end was trimmed by 7 bases and the J gene end by 3 bases; junction bases not matched to a gene: 6. The CDR3 has 13 residues. The DNA for the CDR3 is TGTGCCAGCATGCGGGAGATTCGCTACGAGCAGTACTTC. Translation: CASMREIRYEQYF.

Concerning this clonotype: This may arise from a read error, as a much more abundant clone is one base away. V is TRBV18 and J is TRBJ2-7; D may correspond to TRBD1 or TRBD2 (5 bases each). This CDR3 spans 14 amino acids. V was pared by 3 bases and J by 4 bases, with 13 bases between. CDR1 is KGHSH and CDR2 is LQKENI in the germline V gene. The CDR3 nucleotides are TGTGCCAGCTCACCTCCCGGGGCAGAATACGAGCAGTACTTC. Protein sequence: CASSPPGAEYEQYF.

This clonotype is labeled medium-sized. The V gene is TRBV6-1, the J gene TRBJ1-6, with D perhaps TRBD1 (5 bases). Per the germline V gene, CDR1 is MNHNS and CDR2 is SASEGT. V gave up 3 bases and J gave up 0 bases, with 15 bases separating them. The CDR3 covers 18 residues. The CDR3 region is CASSDMRGPSSYNSPLHF. The CDR3, as DNA: TGTGCCAGCAGTGACATGAGGGGACCCAGCTCCTATAATTCACCCCTCCACTTT.

A note on this clonotype: This clone may be a read error of a much larger clone one base away. The gene calls are TRBV11-1 and TRBJ2-3; no clear D gene. Germline V gene data show CDR1 as SGHAT and CDR2 as FQDESV (reference sequence). The V and J ends lost 5 bases and 2 bases respectively, with 8 bases between them. This CDR3 has 13 residues. The CDR3 loop is CASSGFPTDTQYF. The CDR3 coding sequence is TGTGCCAGCAGCGGGTTCCCCACAGATACGCAGTATTTT.

Notes on this clonotype: A read error may be the cause here, since a much bigger clone is one base away. The V call is TRBV12-3 or TRBV12-4, the J call TRBJ2-5, with TRBD2 matching over 8 bases. Unmatched junction bases numbered 0, after V lost 5 bases and J lost 1 base. The CDR3 extends over 13 amino acids. CDR3 DNA sequence: TGTGCCAGCAGTCGGGGGGGCCAAGAGACCCAGTACTTC. The encoded protein is CASSRGGQETQYF.

This clonotype has at least ten counts. The missing conserved phenylalanine or tryptophan at the end of this CDR3 makes a read error likely. The DNA is left out, because the CDR3 cannot be placed on it with certainty; the CDR3 is given as TCRdb lists it. The CDR3 sequence is CASSLLERFVL. The chain employs TRBV3-1 and TRBJ1-2. Germline CDR1 is LGHDT and CDR2 is YNNKEL (reference sequence). Ends included, the CDR3 has 11 residues.

In its sample, this clonotype is medium-sized. The chain has TRBV6-1 and TRBJ2-1; D is possibly TRBD1 or TRBD2 (5 bases each). V was shortened by 6 bases and J by 8 bases, with 17 bases between the two germline ends. The CDR3 loop spans 14 amino acids. The germline CDR1 and CDR2 sequences are MNHNS and SASEGT. CDR3 sequence reads: CASSEPKGRYEQFF. As DNA, the CDR3 is TGTGCCAGCAGCGAACCAAAGGGGAGATATGAGCAGTTCTTC.

The CDR3 DNA is TGTGCCAGCAGCCAATGGGAGACCCAGTACTTC. Translation: CASSQWETQYF. The rearrangement links TRBV12-3 or TRBV12-4 to TRBJ2-5; D uncertain. The CDR3 covers 11 residues. The V gene lost 6 bases and the J gene lost 5 bases, with 7 bases spanning the gap.

This clonotype has at least ten counts. V gene TRBV10-3 combines with J gene TRBJ2-7; D tentatively fits TRBD1 or TRBD2 (5 bases each). The CDR3 consists of 13 residues. In germline, CDR1 is ENHRY, CDR2 SYGVKD. V lost 8 bases to trimming and J lost 2 bases, with 13 bases between them. The chain's CDR3 is CAIGTTITYEQYF. The CDR3 nucleotides read TGTGCCATCGGGACGACAATTACCTACGAGCAGTACTTC.

This clonotype was counted only a few times. It is likely a read error, because the conserved phenylalanine at the end of the CDR3 is missing. The chain couples TRBV6-1 to TRBJ2-7; no definite D call. Germline CDR1 reads MNHNS; CDR2 reads SASEGT. The CDR3 covers 14 residues. V was trimmed by 8 bases and J by 4 bases, leaving 18 bases between them. CDR3 loop: CASGRHTSFYEQYL. The CDR3 DNA follows: TGTGCCAGCGGTCGGCATACCTCCTTTTACGAGCAGTACCTC.

The chain joins TRBV12-3 or TRBV12-4 to TRBJ2-3; 9 bases are shared with TRBD2. The CDR3 extends over 17 amino acids. With V trimmed by 1 base and J by 6 bases, 11 bases remained unmatched. CDR3 DNA: TGTGCCAGCAGTTTAGGGCCGGCGGGAGGGCCAGAGGATACGCAGTATTTT. This translates into CASSLGPAGGPEDTQYF.

This clonotype was picked up many times. The V gene is TRBV7-2, the J gene TRBJ2-3; D possibly corresponds to TRBD2 (6 bases). Germline loops: CDR1 SGHTA, CDR2 FQGNSA. The CDR3 loop spans 12 amino acids. The V and J ends lost 8 bases and 10 bases respectively, with 16 bases between them. CDR3 loop: CASAPTGVAQYF. The CDR3 nucleotides read TGTGCCAGCGCGCCCACGGGGGTCGCGCAGTATTTT.

The V gene is TRBV30, the J gene TRBJ2-7; D may correspond to TRBD1 or TRBD2 (6 bases each). V lost 0 bases and J lost 0, with 9 bases in between. The CDR3 consists of 14 residues. Germline V CDR1 and CDR2: GTSNPN, SVGIG (reference sequence). The CDR3 DNA sequence: TGTGCCTGGAGTGTGGGGGGCCACTCCTACGAGCAGTACTTC. Translation gives CAWSVGGHSYEQYF.

This clonotype was detected ten times or more. The CDR3 DNA reads TGTGCCAGCAGTTACTCCGGGACAGGGGGCTCACCCCTCCACTTT. This codes for CASSYSGTGGSPLHF. The V gene is TRBV6-6, the J gene TRBJ1-6; 12 nucleotides match TRBD1. The CDR3 has 15 residues. CDR1 MNHNY and CDR2 SVGAGI come from the germline V gene (reference sequence). Losses at the gene ends were 0 bases for V and 10 bases for J; bases not matched to a gene: 1.